This T cell receptor (beta chain) derives from a study of blood T cell repertoires in COVID-19. Turning to the study itself: Specimens from acute and convalescent COVID-19 originated in the United States, Italy and Spain.

Germline values: CDR1 ENHRY, CDR2 SYGVKD. The CDR3 is 16 residues long. The germline V and J ends were trimmed by 4 bases and 4 bases, with 17 bases remaining between them. Using immunoSEQ multiplex PCR, the repertoire was profiled, and TCRdb retains in-frame clones only, with some absent. The sample has fewer than 400,000 clones; approximately 90% are singletons. Recovered status in Cohort 3 required two negative PCRs, clearance, or symptom resolution. The genes are TRBV10-3 and TRBJ1-5; TRBD1 might be the D (5 bases). This TCR was recovered from a woman aged 50 to 60 who had recovered from COVID-19. Sequenced material: PBMCs or T cells enriched from blood (not recorded which). The CDR3 here is CAISATRGLQNQPQHF. The CDR3 DNA reads TGTGCCATCAGTGCCACAAGGGGACTGCAAAATCAGCCCCAGCATTTT.